The 26 T cell receptor beta chains in this list originate from one sample, sequenced in a study of CD8 T cells in ankylosing spondylitis. TCRdb recomputed calls from the 5' RACE reads with MiXCR, one row per CDR3 protein. Of around 180,000 distinct CDR3 sequences listed, approximately 18% are singletons. The sequenced material came from blood, either unsorted or a sorted T cell fraction (not recorded which). The receptors here all came from a male donor under 35 with ankylosing spondylitis or in good health (not recorded which).

This clonotype was recorded at least ten times. The V gene is TRBV7-9, the J gene TRBJ2-7; 8 bases align to TRBD1. The CDR3 has 13 amino acids. Germline CDR1 reads SEHNR; CDR2 reads FQNEAQ (reference sequence). V lost 8 bases and J lost 3; bases outside the gene matches: 6. CDR3 nucleotides: TGTGCCAGCGGAGGAGACAGGGGCTACGAGCAGTACTTC. Encoded protein: CASGGDRGYEQYF.

This clonotype was counted many times. The rearrangement uses TRBV6-5 and TRBJ2-5; the D call may be TRBD1 or TRBD2 (5 bases each). V lost 6 bases and J 5 bases, leaving 22 bases between the germline ends. Per the germline V gene, CDR1 is MNHEY and CDR2 is SVGAGI. CDR3 size: 16 residues. As DNA, the CDR3 is TGTGCCAGCAGGGACACTCCGGGACCCTCCTGGGAGACCCAGTACTTC. It encodes CASRDTPGPSWETQYF.

The chain combines TRBV29-1 with TRBJ2-7; 8 nucleotides line up with TRBD2. The CDR3 consists of 13 residues. The trim removed 6 bases at V and 5 bases at J, leaving 9 bases unmatched. Germline CDR1 and CDR2: SQVTM and ANQGSEA. The CDR3 reads CSVVAGNGHEQYV. The CDR3 nucleotides are TGCAGCGTCGTAGCGGGAAACGGTCACGAGCAGTACGTC.

In this sample, this clonotype turned up many times. The V and J genes are TRBV4-2 and TRBJ2-7; D is perhaps TRBD1 (6 bases). This CDR3 has 16 amino acids. The germline V gene has CDR1 LGHNA and CDR2 YNFKEQ. V gave up 1 base and J gave up 4 bases, with 17 bases separating them. The CDR3 sequence is CASSQVGRGLTYEQYV. Here the CDR3 DNA reads TGTGCCAGCAGCCAAGTGGGCAGGGGCTTGACGTACGAGCAGTACGTC.

This sequence joins TRBV9 and TRBJ2-3; D unresolved. Germline loops: CDR1 SGDLS, CDR2 YYNGEE. CDR3 length: 14 residues. V was clipped by 7 bases and J by 1 base, with 13 bases between them. This CDR3 reads CASGLDLGTDTQYF. DNA of the CDR3: TGTGCCAGCGGGTTAGATCTTGGCACAGATACGCAGTATTTT.

This clonotype has at least ten counts. The rearrangement links TRBV12-3 or TRBV12-4 to TRBJ2-2; D call uncertain. Trimming pared 5 bases from V and 1 base from J, leaving 11 bases between. The CDR3 has 15 amino acids. The CDR3 is CASSGQEGNTGELFF. In DNA, the CDR3 is TGTGCCAGCAGTGGCCAGGAAGGGAACACCGGGGAGCTGTTTTTT.

V is TRBV30 and J is TRBJ2-3, with TRBD1 matching over 8 bases. Germline loops: CDR1 GTSNPN, CDR2 SVGIG (reference sequence). The CDR3 length is 15 residues. V shed 3 bases and J 4 bases; nucleotides not matched to a gene: 9. The CDR3 DNA is TGTGCCTGGAGCCGAACAGGGGGAATTGCAGATACGCAGTATTTT. Residues: CAWSRTGGIADTQYF.

The chain recombines TRBV7-8 with TRBJ2-1; 8 bases are a match to TRBD2. Germline CDR1 reads SGHVS; CDR2 reads FQNEAQ. The CDR3 consists of 17 residues. The V segment lost 1 base and the J segment 6 bases; nucleotides outside the gene matches: 11. Here the CDR3 DNA reads TGTGCCAGCAGCTTAGGAGGAGTCGGGAGGGCCACCAATGAGCAGTTCTTC. Translated: CASSLGGVGRATNEQFF.

This chain connects TRBV2 to TRBJ2-1; D may be TRBD2 (5 bases). The V gene lost 4 bases and the J gene lost 0 bases, with 10 bases spanning the gap. Germline V gene sequence: CDR1 SNHLY, CDR2 FYNNEI. The CDR3 consists of 15 residues. The CDR3 sequence is CASSALGSSYNEQFF. DNA of the CDR3: TGTGCCAGCAGTGCCCTAGGGAGCTCCTACAATGAGCAGTTCTTC.

The chain is built from TRBV27 and TRBJ2-3, with TRBD1 identical over 7 bases. Germline V CDR1 and CDR2: MNHEY, SMNVEV (reference sequence). The CDR3 loop spans 15 amino acids. J lost 6 bases, V lost 10 bases, and 16 bases had no gene match. In DNA form, the CDR3 reads TGTGCCACCTCAGTGGTCCAGGGGGACGGGGATACGCAGTATTTT. Amino acids: CATSVVQGDGDTQYF.

This clonotype was seen at least ten times. The chain is built from TRBV11-2 and TRBJ2-3; 7 nucleotides line up with TRBD2. This CDR3 comprises 14 residues. The ends lost 4 bases at V and 4 bases at J; junction bases unmatched: 5. CDR1 SGHAT and CDR2 FQNNGV come from the germline V gene. CDR3 in amino acids: CASSSGLVSDTQYF. Here the CDR3 DNA reads TGTGCCAGCAGCTCAGGACTAGTTTCAGATACGCAGTATTTT.

This clonotype has at least ten counts. V usage is TRBV7-6 and J usage is TRBJ2-2, with 7 nucleotides matching TRBD2. This CDR3 comprises 16 residues. The germline CDR1 and CDR2 sequences are SGHVS and FNYEAQ. V dropped 0 bases and J dropped 2; count of bases not matched to a gene: 3. The CDR3 loop reads CASSLAGGTNTGELFF. DNA for the CDR3: TGTGCCAGCAGCTTAGCGGGAGGGACCAACACCGGGGAGCTGTTTTTT.

This clonotype was picked up many times. The J gene is TRBJ2-3, the V gene TRBV18; D is possibly TRBD1 or TRBD2 (5 bases each). V was cut by 2 bases and J by 3 bases, with 15 bases left in between. This CDR3 spans 16 amino acids. Germline lookup yields CDR1 KGHSH and CDR2 LQKENI. The CDR3: CASSPNRGARTDTQYF. The CDR3 bases are TGTGCCAGCTCACCAAATCGAGGGGCGAGGACAGATACGCAGTATTTT.

The chain links TRBV27 to TRBJ1-5; D uncertain. Germline V gene data show CDR1 as MNHEY and CDR2 as SMNVEV (reference sequence). Between the trimmed V and J ends, which lost 0 bases and 0 bases, there was a span of 9 bases. The CDR3 length is 16 residues. The CDR3 region is CASSLSFGFSNQPQHF. The CDR3 DNA reads as TGTGCCAGCAGTTTATCTTTCGGATTTAGCAATCAGCCCCAGCATTTT.

This clonotype came up once. CDR3 DNA: TGCAGTGCTAGAGATGGTCCGGTTAACACTGAAGCTTTCTTT. Protein sequence: CSARDGPVNTEAFF. The rearrangement joins TRBV20-1 to TRBJ1-1; D is ambiguous. This CDR3 region has 14 residues. V lost 0 bases and J lost 2, with 10 bases in between. Per germline, CDR1 DFQATT and CDR2 SNEGSKA (reference sequence).

This clonotype was seen many times. This sequence joins TRBV6-2 or TRBV6-3 and TRBJ2-7, with TRBD2 identical over 9 bases. Germline V gene sequence: CDR1 MNHEY, CDR2 SVGEGT. The CDR3 contains 14 residues. V lost 4 bases, J lost 2 bases, and 3 bases stayed unmatched. The CDR3 sequence: CASSSGLAPYEQYF. The CDR3 bases are TGTGCCAGCAGTTCGGGACTAGCCCCCTACGAGCAGTACTTC.

This clonotype was counted at least ten times. The chain joins TRBV6-6 to TRBJ2-5; D is unclear. Germline V lookup: CDR1 MNHNY, CDR2 SVGAGI (reference sequence). CDR3 size: 11 residues. Trimming shortened V by 2 bases and J by 2 bases, and 0 bases separated the two germline ends. This CDR3 is CASSYQETQYF. The CDR3 DNA is TGTGCCAGCAGTTACCAAGAGACCCAGTACTTC.

This rearrangement joins TRBV6-2 or TRBV6-3 to TRBJ2-1; no firm D call. Germline CDR1 is MNHEY and CDR2 is SVGEGT. V was trimmed by 0 bases and J by 11 bases, leaving 11 bases between them. The CDR3 sequence is 13 residues long. Here the CDR3 DNA reads TGTGCCAGCAGTTACTCGGGTACAATGCAGCAGTTCTTC. It specifies CASSYSGTMQQFF.

This clonotype was seen ten or more times. Here the CDR3 reads CASNAHTGGGSGNEQFF. The CDR3 DNA follows: TGTGCCAGCAATGCTCACACAGGGGGCGGGTCCGGTAATGAGCAGTTCTTC. This rearrangement joins TRBV25-1 to TRBJ2-1; 9 bases are shared with TRBD1. Germline V CDR1 and CDR2: MGHDK, SYGVNS. V shed 7 bases, J shed 7 bases, and the junction held 17 bases outside the gene matches. This CDR3 has 17 amino acids.

The J gene is TRBJ2-3, the V gene TRBV20-1; D remains unclear. CDR3 length equals 11 residues. The germline gives CDR1 DFQATT, CDR2 SNEGSKA (reference sequence). V was clipped by 6 bases and J by 6 bases, with 10 bases between them. The CDR3 region is CSAIPADTQYF. The CDR3 DNA is TGCAGTGCCATCCCGGCCGATACGCAGTATTTT.

This clonotype was picked up many times. The chain recombines TRBV2 with TRBJ1-4, with TRBD1 matching over 7 bases. From germline, CDR1 is SNHLY and CDR2 FYNNEI. V lost 3 bases to trimming and J lost 0 bases; unmatched junction nucleotides: 10. This CDR3 has 18 amino acids. The CDR3 nucleotides are TGTGCCAGCAGTGAGAGTAGGGGACAGCCTGCAACTAATGAAAAACTGTTTTTT. This encodes CASSESRGQPATNEKLFF.

This clonotype was observed at least ten times. The rearrangement links TRBV15 to TRBJ1-2; D remains unclear. Germline V gene sequence: CDR1 LNHNV, CDR2 YYDKDF (reference sequence). The CDR3 has 12 residues. V shed 6 bases and J shed 4 bases, with 9 bases lying between them. In DNA, the CDR3 is TGTGCCACCAGGGAGTTAACCTATGGCTACACCTTC. Its translation: CATRELTYGYTF.

This clonotype was seen a single time. The chain combines TRBV4-1 with TRBJ2-7; D is ambiguous. Germline CDR1 and CDR2: MGHRA and YSYEKL. The ends were cut back, 2 bases at V and 7 bases at J, with 21 bases in the middle. The CDR3 has 16 amino acids. CDR3 coding DNA: TGCGCCAGCAGCCAATTGTTTTATTCGTTCTCGTATGAGCAGTACGTC. It is translated as CASSQLFYSFSYEQYV.

This clonotype was detected ten times or more. V gene TRBV6-5 combines with J gene TRBJ2-3; 8 bases map to TRBD2. The V and J ends lost 6 bases and 1 base, in that order; junction bases with no gene match: 6. Looked up from germline, CDR1 is MNHEY and CDR2 is SVGAGI. The CDR3 loop spans 15 amino acids. The CDR3 DNA sequence: TGTGCCAGCAGCCCAGCGGGAGCGGGCACAGATACGCAGTATTTT. It codes for CASSPAGAGTDTQYF.

This clonotype has at least ten counts. The J gene is TRBJ2-7, the V gene TRBV28; D gene uncertain. Deletions cut 5 bases from V and 1 base from J, with 6 bases between. Germline CDR1 and CDR2: MDHEN and SYDVKM. CDR3 length: 12 amino acids. The CDR3 reads CASSTQSYEQYF. CDR3 sequence (DNA): TGTGCCAGCAGTACCCAATCCTACGAGCAGTACTTC. The full variable domain, completed using reference TRBV28 and TRBJ2-7, is DVKVTQSSRYLVKRTGEKVFLECVQDMDHENMFWYRQDPGLGLRLIYFSYDVKMKEKGDIPEGYSVSREKKERFSLILESASTNQTSMYLCASSTQSYEQYFGPGTRLTVT.

Worth noting for this clonotype: Possible read error: a much larger clone is one base away. The chain has TRBV29-1 and TRBJ1-2; D remains unclear. The CDR3 contains 11 residues. Germline V CDR1 and CDR2: SQVTM, ANQGSEA. The CDR3 spells CSGREGGGSTF. DNA for the CDR3: TGCAGCGGCAGAGAGGGCGGAGGCTCCACCTTC.